The 19 T cell receptor beta chains below come from one sample, sequenced in a study of beta chain features in type 1 diabetes. The isolated RNA, all of it, was reverse transcribed, so expressed TCRB transcripts were what got sequenced. TCRdb's table, derived via immunoSEQ multiplex PCR, lists solely in-frame clones and lacks some. The sample shows around 500,000 clones, about an eighth of them seen only once. Sequencing was carried out using naive CD4+ T cells from blood. The receptors were gathered from a woman younger than 30 in good health.

This clone has a handful of counts. V usage is TRBV5-6 and J usage is TRBJ2-1, with D hard to call. The ends were cut back, 2 bases at V and 0 bases at J, with 12 bases in the middle. The CDR3 is 16 residues long. Germline-derived CDR1 and CDR2 are SGHDT and YYEEEE. The CDR3 DNA is TGTGCCAGCAGCTTCTCTACACGGAGCTCCTACAATGAGCAGTTCTTC. It encodes CASSFSTRSSYNEQFF.

The J gene is TRBJ1-2, the V gene TRBV7-6; D is possibly TRBD1 (6 bases). There are 16 residues in the CDR3. The germline V gene has CDR1 SGHVS and CDR2 FNYEAQ. Trimming cost V 3 bases and J 0 bases, with 14 bases left between them. The CDR3 loop reads CASSFLPGTPNYGYTF. CDR3 sequence (DNA): TGTGCCAGCAGCTTTCTACCCGGGACACCTAACTATGGCTACACCTTC.

This clone was counted a few times. The chain is built from TRBV5-4 and TRBJ2-5, with unresolved D. The CDR3 consists of 13 residues. Trimming took 6 bases from V and 5 from J, leaving 14 bases between them. Germline V CDR1 and CDR2: SGHNT, YYREEE (reference sequence). The CDR3 coding sequence is TGTGCCAGCACCTCGCCGTTGGAGGAGACCCAGTACTTC. It codes for CASTSPLEETQYF.

This clone appeared a few times. V is TRBV9 and J is TRBJ2-3; D remains unclear. Germline V CDR1 and CDR2: SGDLS, YYNGEE. V was trimmed by 2 bases and J by 1 base, leaving 8 bases between them. The CDR3 totals 14 residues. Written as DNA, the CDR3 is TGTGCCAGCAGCGTTGCGCCCCGCACAGATACGCAGTATTTT. The encoded protein is CASSVAPRTDTQYF.

V is TRBV6-5 and J is TRBJ2-5; either TRBD1 or TRBD2 may fit D (5 bases each). Germline-derived CDR1 and CDR2 are MNHEY and SVGAGI. This CDR3 has 13 residues. Trimming cost V 6 bases and J 1 base, with 9 bases left between them. The CDR3 sequence is CASRGTGQETQYF. CDR3 nucleotide sequence: TGTGCCAGCAGGGGGACGGGCCAAGAGACCCAGTACTTC.

This clone appeared a few times. This chain connects TRBV4-2 to TRBJ2-1; 8 bases line up with TRBD2. Germline V gene lookup returns CDR1 LGHNA and CDR2 YNFKEQ. V dropped 0 bases and J dropped 8; count of bases not matched to a gene: 9. The CDR3 covers 16 residues. The CDR3 protein is CASSQDVQRESYEQFF. For the CDR3, the DNA is TGTGCCAGCAGCCAAGACGTCCAGCGGGAGTCTTATGAGCAGTTCTTC.

This clone was counted between two and nine times. The V gene is TRBV10-3, the J gene TRBJ1-5; tentative D call: TRBD1 (6 bases). The V gene lost 5 bases and the J gene lost 3 bases, with 11 bases spanning the gap. The CDR3 is 14 amino acids. Germline CDR1 and CDR2: ENHRY and SYGVKD. CDR3 nucleotide sequence: TGTGCCATCAGTACGACAGGTGCCAATCAGCCCCAGCATTTT. Residues: CAISTTGANQPQHF.

This clone was seen a few times. The same CDR3 also results from other DNA sequences found in this sample. The J gene is TRBJ1-1, the V gene TRBV20-1, with TRBD1 as a possible D gene (5 bases). CDR1 and CDR2 from the germline V gene are DFQATT and SNEGSKA (reference sequence). CDR3 length equals 11 residues. Trimming stripped 5 bases from V and 1 base from J, with 5 bases between. CDR3 DNA sequence: TGCAGTGCTGGACAGAACACTGAAGCTTTCTTT. It specifies CSAGQNTEAFF.

This clone was seen a handful of times. The chain has TRBV4-3 and TRBJ2-5, with 10 positions matching TRBD2. Germline V lookup: CDR1 LGHNA, CDR2 YSLEER. The CDR3 is made up of 15 amino acids. The ends lost 3 bases at V and 2 bases at J; junction bases unmatched: 3. The chain's CDR3 is CASSHGLAEQETQYF. Written as DNA, the CDR3 is TGCGCCAGCAGCCACGGACTAGCGGAACAAGAGACCCAGTACTTC.

This sequence joins TRBV5-1 and TRBJ2-3; tentatively, D is TRBD2 (5 bases). Trimming removed 0 bases at V and 1 base at J, with 12 bases between. Germline V gives CDR1 SGHRS, CDR2 YFSETQ. The CDR3 has 16 amino acids. CDR3 protein: CASSLGEGRGTDTQYF. CDR3 nucleotides: TGCGCCAGCAGCTTGGGTGAGGGCCGGGGCACAGATACGCAGTATTTT.

V gene TRBV19 combines with J gene TRBJ2-6; no reliable D call. This CDR3 has 13 residues. Germline CDR1 LNHDA, CDR2 SQIVND (reference sequence). V was trimmed by 7 bases and J by 3 bases, leaving 7 bases between them. The CDR3 DNA reads TGTGCCAGTACCCCGGTTGGGGCCAACGTCCTGACTTTC. Its protein is CASTPVGANVLTF.

This clone was seen a few times. J is TRBJ2-1 and V is TRBV7-9; D unclear. V was clipped by 5 bases and J by 8 bases, with 10 bases between them. Germline CDR1 and CDR2: SEHNR and FQNEAQ (reference sequence). The CDR3 length is 12 residues. CDR3: CASSLSSDEQFF. The CDR3 DNA reads TGTGCCAGCAGCCTTTCTAGTGATGAGCAGTTCTTC.

The V call is TRBV5-1, the J call TRBJ2-1, with 11 nucleotides matching TRBD2. V gave up 0 bases and J gave up 5 bases; unmatched junction bases: 7. The CDR3 length is 17 residues. CDR1 is SGHRS, CDR2 YFSETQ, per germline. The CDR3 loop is CASSLAASGRTNNEQFF. The CDR3, as DNA: TGCGCCAGCAGCTTGGCGGCTAGCGGGAGGACCAACAATGAGCAGTTCTTC.

The chain links TRBV29-1 to TRBJ2-7, with a possible D match to TRBD2 (6 bases). The germline gives CDR1 SQVTM, CDR2 ANQGSEA. There are 13 residues in the CDR3. The ends were cut back, 1 base at V and 1 base at J, with 8 bases in the middle. The CDR3 region is CSVEVAESYEQYF. CDR3 nucleotides: TGCAGCGTTGAAGTAGCGGAATCCTACGAGCAGTACTTC.

The CDR3 region has the DNA TGCGCCAGCAGCTTAGGAGGGATCGGAAGCACAGATACGCAGTATTTT. Translation gives CASSLGGIGSTDTQYF. The V and J genes are TRBV5-1 and TRBJ2-3; D is possibly TRBD2 (6 bases). Trimming removed 2 bases at V and 0 bases at J, with 13 bases between. Looked up from germline, CDR1 is SGHRS and CDR2 is YFSETQ. CDR3 length equals 16 residues.

This clone showed up just a few times. The rearrangement links TRBV18 to TRBJ1-5; D unclear. CDR1 is KGHSH and CDR2 is LQKENI in the germline V gene. The CDR3 is 15 residues long. Trimming pared 1 base from V and 2 bases from J, leaving 9 bases between. Here the CDR3 DNA reads TGTGCCAGCTCACCACAAGGATTCGGCAATCAGCCCCAGCATTTT. Translating gives CASSPQGFGNQPQHF.

This clone was recorded a few times. The sample carries other DNA sequences with the same CDR3. The chain combines TRBV7-2 with TRBJ2-1; D uncertain. Trimming removed 6 bases at V and 2 bases at J, with 5 bases between. This CDR3 region has 12 residues. Germline V gives CDR1 SGHTA, CDR2 FQGNSA. The CDR3 coding sequence is TGTGCCAGCAGGGGCCCCTACAATGAGCAGTTCTTC. Amino acid sequence: CASRGPYNEQFF.

At least ten counts were recorded for this clone. The V call is TRBV18, the J call TRBJ2-1; D remains ambiguous. V shed 8 bases and J shed 0 bases, with 11 bases lying between them. CDR3 length equals 14 residues. Germline values: CDR1 KGHSH, CDR2 LQKENI. CDR3 loop: CASGTTRSYNEQFF. The DNA for the CDR3 is TGTGCCAGCGGAACGACACGCTCCTACAATGAGCAGTTCTTC.

This chain joins TRBV7-2 and TRBJ2-7; TRBD2 agrees at 7 bases. J lost 3 bases, V lost 6 bases, and 5 bases had no gene match. The germline gives CDR1 SGHTA, CDR2 FQGNSA. This CDR3 region has 13 residues. DNA for the CDR3: TGTGCCAGCAGGTCGGCGGGAGACTACGAGCAGTACTTC. Protein product: CASRSAGDYEQYF.